This T cell receptor beta chain was retrieved from a study of T cells in localized non-small cell lung cancer. Points from the study as a whole: Higher blood T cell density tracked longer overall survival.

With respect to this clone: Its antigen is unknown.

Germline V gene lookup returns CDR1 MNHEY and CDR2 SVGAGI. With 0 bases removed from V and 4 bases from J, the gap between germline ends came to 12 bases. The CDR3 covers 15 residues. Here immunoSEQ multiplex PCR was the method, and the copy in TCRdb shows in-frame clones only, minus some. Altogether around 23,000 clones are present, just over 90% being singletons, with the ten largest covering roughly 7.2%. V gene TRBV6-5 combines with J gene TRBJ1-2; D is possibly TRBD1 (5 bases). The source of this sequence is a woman between 35 and 75 years old with stage I lung adenocarcinoma. The specimen comprised peripheral blood, sampled before any cancer treatment. The CDR3 spells CASSYSPGTIYGYTF. The CDR3, as DNA: TGTGCCAGCAGTTACTCTCCGGGGACTATCTATGGCTACACCTTC.